One sample yielded the 20 T cell receptor beta chains listed below, sequenced in a study of T cell repertoires in cytomegalovirus infection. TCRdb reprocessed the reads with MiXCR, giving one entry per CDR3 protein. The sample has fewer than 350,000 distinct CDR3 sequences; 25% to 35% are singletons. Their recognized antigens are unknown. The starting material was cultured PBMCs, obtained from culture after CMV antigen stimulation. These receptors all stem from a human donor in good health (CMV status not recorded). Some clones in this sample may be carry-over from other donors' samples.

The CDR3 DNA follows: TGTGCCAGCAGTCCGTGGGATGAGCAGTTCTTC. Translation gives CASSPWDEQFF. The V and J genes are TRBV6-2 or TRBV6-3 and TRBJ2-1, with unresolved D. V lost 5 bases and J lost 8, with 7 bases in between. The CDR3 sequence is 11 residues long. In germline, CDR1 is MNHEY, CDR2 SVGEGT.

V usage is TRBV10-3 and J usage is TRBJ1-6, with D possibly TRBD1 on 5 matching bases. The germline CDR1 and CDR2 sequences are ENHRY and SYGVKD. With 4 bases removed from V and 9 bases from J, the gap between germline ends came to 13 bases. The CDR3 has 14 residues. The DNA for the CDR3 is TGTGCCATCAGTGGCGGGCTGGGGGGTTCACCCCTCCACTTT. Amino acids: CAISGGLGGSPLHF.

The chain links TRBV18 to TRBJ2-1; TRBD2 is a possible D gene (6 bases). V was pared by 2 bases and J by 8 bases, with 13 bases between. This CDR3 comprises 14 residues. Germline V gene sequence: CDR1 KGHSH, CDR2 LQKENI. The CDR3: CASSPIRDSDEQFF. The CDR3 coding sequence is TGTGCCAGCTCACCAATCAGGGACTCCGATGAGCAGTTCTTC.

This chain connects TRBV6-6 to TRBJ1-5; D unresolved. Germline assignment: CDR1 MNHNY and CDR2 SVGAGI (reference sequence). The CDR3 consists of 15 residues. Trimming shortened V by 2 bases and J by 2 bases, and 10 bases separated the two germline ends. CDR3 loop: CASSYEGRGNQPQHF. Written as DNA, the CDR3 is TGTGCCAGCAGTTACGAGGGAAGGGGCAATCAGCCCCAGCATTTT.

V usage is TRBV9 and J usage is TRBJ1-5; D unresolved. This CDR3 region has 15 residues. Germline-derived CDR1 and CDR2 are SGDLS and YYNGEE. V lost 0 bases to trimming and J lost 3 bases, with 10 bases between them. CDR3 sequence: CASSVGPTTNQPQHF. The CDR3 DNA follows: TGTGCCAGCAGCGTAGGCCCAACCACCAATCAGCCCCAGCATTTT.

In its sample, this clonotype was seen many times. The V gene is TRBV12-3 or TRBV12-4, the J gene TRBJ2-1; tentatively, D is TRBD1 or TRBD2 (5 bases each). V was pared by 7 bases and J by 2 bases, with 18 bases between. The CDR3 covers 16 residues. The chain's CDR3 is CASIPGLGVAYNEQFF. DNA for the CDR3: TGTGCCAGCATTCCCGGTCTGGGGGTCGCCTACAATGAGCAGTTCTTC.

This clonotype was counted only a few times. This chain joins TRBV7-2 and TRBJ2-3, with D tentatively TRBD1 (6 bases). The CDR3 covers 15 residues. CDR1 and CDR2 (germline): SGHTA, FQGNSA. V was shortened by 5 bases and J by 3 bases, with 15 bases between the two germline ends. The CDR3, as DNA: TGTGCCAGCAGCGTGGACCAGGGGAGTACAGATACGCAGTATTTT. Translated: CASSVDQGSTDTQYF. Filled out from reference TRBV7-2 and TRBJ2-3, the complete variable domain reads GAGVSQSPSNKVTEKGKDVELRCDPISGHTALYWYRQSLGQGLEFLIYFQGNSAPDKSGLPSDRFSAERTGGSVSTLTIQRTQQEDSAVYLCASSVDQGSTDTQYFGPGTRLTVL.

This clonotype was counted only a few times. The chain links TRBV11-2 to TRBJ2-5; 11 bases are a match to TRBD2. V was clipped by 5 bases and J by 3 bases; unmatched bases: 5. This CDR3 has 15 residues. Germline V gene sequence: CDR1 SGHAT, CDR2 FQNNGV. The CDR3 nucleotides read TGTGCCAGCAGCCTACTAGCGGGGGTCGAAGAGACCCAGTACTTC. Translated: CASSLLAGVEETQYF.

The table lists this clonotype with a few counts. This rearrangement joins TRBV6-1 to TRBJ2-7, with D perhaps matching TRBD1 (6 bases). This CDR3 is 16 amino acids long. Between the trimmed V and J ends, which lost 0 bases and 0 bases, there was a span of 12 bases. Germline V gene sequence: CDR1 MNHNS, CDR2 SASEGT. This chain's CDR3 is CASSEAYRVSSYEQYF. As DNA, the CDR3 is TGTGCCAGCAGTGAAGCTTACAGGGTGAGCTCCTACGAGCAGTACTTC.

This chain connects TRBV7-2 to TRBJ2-5; TRBD2 matches at 9 bases. The CDR3 has 16 amino acids. Germline CDR1 and CDR2: SGHTA and FQGNSA. Germline trimming cut 1 base from V and 5 bases from J; bases unmatched to any gene: 8. CDR3 DNA: TGTGCCAGCAGCTTAGAAGTATTGAGCGGGAGGGAGACCCAGTACTTC. This gives the protein CASSLEVLSGRETQYF. Full variable domain (remainder filled in from reference TRBV7-2 and TRBJ2-5): GAGVSQSPSNKVTEKGKDVELRCDPISGHTALYWYRQSLGQGLEFLIYFQGNSAPDKSGLPSDRFSAERTGGSVSTLTIQRTQQEDSAVYLCASSLEVLSGRETQYFGPGTRLLVL.

The chain links TRBV27 to TRBJ1-5, with a tentative D call TRBD1 (5 bases). Trimming removed 7 bases from V and 0 bases from J, with 10 bases in between. There are 14 residues in the CDR3. Per the germline V gene, CDR1 is MNHEY and CDR2 is SMNVEV (reference sequence). This CDR3 is CASKTQGSNQPQHF. The CDR3 region has the DNA TGTGCCAGCAAGACCCAGGGTAGCAATCAGCCCCAGCATTTT.

This clonotype was seen at least ten times. The J gene is TRBJ2-5, the V gene TRBV7-8; no clear D gene. Trimming pared 8 bases from V and 2 bases from J, leaving 12 bases between. The CDR3 runs 13 residues. Germline V gives CDR1 SGHVS, CDR2 FQNEAQ. CDR3 nucleotide sequence: TGTGCCAGCGGATCAGACCAGCAAGAGACCCAGTACTTC. Translation: CASGSDQQETQYF.

The rearrangement joins TRBV28 to TRBJ1-4, with unresolved D. CDR3 length: 16 amino acids. Between the trimmed V and J ends, which lost 4 bases and 0 bases, there was a span of 12 bases. Germline CDR1 MDHEN, CDR2 SYDVKM. The CDR3 loop is CASSSDASATNEKLFF. CDR3 in DNA: TGTGCCAGCAGTTCAGACGCCTCCGCAACTAATGAAAAACTGTTTTTT.

This chain links TRBV4-2 with TRBJ2-1, with D possibly matching TRBD1 (6 bases). Trimming cost V 3 bases and J 6 bases, with 12 bases left between them. In germline, CDR1 is LGHNA, CDR2 YNFKEQ. This CDR3 contains 14 residues. This CDR3 is CASSHDNRVNEQFF. CDR3 DNA sequence: TGTGCCAGCAGCCACGATAACAGGGTCAATGAGCAGTTCTTC.

A few counts support this clonotype. The chain recombines TRBV7-6 with TRBJ2-7; possibly TRBD1 or TRBD2 for D (5 bases each). Deletions cut 5 bases from V and 0 bases from J, with 11 bases between. Germline V gene sequence: CDR1 SGHVS, CDR2 FNYEAQ. CDR3 size: 14 residues. The CDR3 region has the DNA TGTGCCAGCAGCCCCGGGACGGACTCCTACGAGCAGTACTTC. Its translation: CASSPGTDSYEQYF.

This chain links TRBV6-5 with TRBJ2-1; TRBD1 matches 7 bases. V gave up 11 bases and J gave up 6 bases; unmatched junction bases: 13. The CDR3 is made up of 14 amino acids. Germline-derived CDR1 and CDR2 are MNHEY and SVGAGI. CDR3 amino acids: CASGSDRVRNEQFF. Here the CDR3 DNA reads TGTGCCTCCGGTTCCGACAGGGTTCGCAATGAGCAGTTCTTC.

The sample holds many counts of this clonotype. This chain links TRBV4-2 with TRBJ2-7; D is unresolved. This CDR3 is built from 12 residues. Trimming removed 0 bases from V and 3 bases from J, with 3 bases in between. Germline V CDR1 and CDR2: LGHNA, YNFKEQ. The CDR3 spells CASSQDSYEQYF. CDR3 DNA: TGTGCCAGCAGCCAAGACAGCTACGAGCAGTACTTC.

This chain's CDR3 is CATSRDTGGGNTIYF. CDR3 in DNA: TGTGCCACCAGCAGAGACACGGGAGGAGGAAACACCATATATTTT. The chain joins TRBV15 to TRBJ1-3; D not certain. Trimming cost V 0 bases and J 4 bases, with 10 bases left between them. The CDR3 loop spans 15 amino acids. The germline V gene encodes CDR1 LNHNV and CDR2 YYDKDF (reference sequence).

This clonotype was counted between two and nine times. The CDR3 here is CASSPGAGRNIQYF. CDR3 DNA sequence: TGTGCCAGCAGCCCCGGCGCAGGGAGGAACATTCAGTACTTC. The rearrangement joins TRBV16 to TRBJ2-4; perhaps TRBD2 as D (6 bases). V shed 4 bases and J shed 7 bases, with 14 bases lying between them. The V gene's germline CDR1 is KGHSY and CDR2 FQNENV. The CDR3 sequence is 14 residues long.

The rearrangement links TRBV4-2 to TRBJ2-2; 16 nucleotides align to TRBD2. V lost 1 base to trimming and J lost 1 base; unmatched junction nucleotides: 3. CDR3 length: 19 amino acids. Germline CDR1 reads LGHNA; CDR2 reads YNFKEQ. In nucleotides, the CDR3 is TGTGCCAGCAGCCAAGCGGGACTAGCGGGGGGGCTGAACACCGGGGAGCTGTTTTTT. Protein product: CASSQAGLAGGLNTGELFF.